This is a list of T cell receptor beta chains from one sample in a study of OX40 agonist ivuxolimab in advanced cancers. Generated by immunoSEQ multiplex PCR, the TCRdb table keeps only in-frame clones and is missing some. The sample records about 150,000 clones, 90% being singletons. Material: CD4+ or CD8+ T cells sorted from blood, obtained in a trial of the OX40 agonist ivuxolimab. The origin of the receptors is an adult with an advanced solid tumor such as melanoma, head and neck, liver or kidney cancer. Each CDR3 is given with its conserved first and last residue. A D gene is named only where the DNA matches it firmly. Clone size is stated in some rows and not others, as once, few, many or a class when expanded.

TRBV7-8	NA	NA	TRBJ2-3	CASSPSTTDTQYF	TGTGCCAGCAGCCCATCTACCACAGATACGCAGTATTTT
TRBV7-3	NA	TRBD1	TRBJ2-1	CASSLTGQGYNEQFF	TGTGCCAGCAGCTTAACAGGACAGGGCTACAATGAGCAGTTCTTC
TRBV6-1	NA	TRBD2	TRBJ2-2	CASSGRTSPNTGELFF	TGTGCCAGCAGTGGAAGGACTAGCCCGAACACCGGGGAGCTGTTTTTT
TRBV4-2	few	NA	TRBJ1-3	CASSHLSGNTIYF	TGTGCCAGCAGCCACCTCTCTGGAAACACCATATATTTT
TRBV28	NA	TRBD2	TRBJ2-1	CASSRQMRLAGDGNEQFF	TGTGCCAGCAGTCGGCAGATGAGACTAGCGGGAGATGGCAATGAGCAGTTCTTC
TRBV7-9	NA	TRBD1	TRBJ1-1	CASSSNRGANTEAFF	TGTGCCAGCAGCTCGAACAGGGGTGCGAACACTGAAGCTTTCTTT
TRBV13	few	NA	TRBJ1-5	CASSSTGSNQPQHF	TGTGCCAGCAGCTCGACAGGTAGCAATCAGCCCCAGCATTTT
TRBV20-1	NA	NA	TRBJ1-2	CSARTNYGYTF	TGCAGTGCTAGAACCAACTATGGCTACACCTTC
TRBV4-3	NA	NA	TRBJ1-5	CASSQEAGRSNQPQHF	TGCGCCAGCAGCCAAGAGGCAGGGAGGAGCAATCAGCCCCAGCATTTT
TRBV28	NA	NA	TRBJ2-3	CASSLGSKTSTDTQYF	TGTGCCAGCAGTTTGGGGTCGAAAACTAGCACAGATACGCAGTATTTT
TRBV10-3	NA	NA	TRBJ2-3	CAISASDGTDTQYF	TGTGCCATCAGTGCCTCAGACGGCACAGATACGCAGTATTTT
TRBV10-3	NA	NA	TRBJ1-4	CAISHPGTESEKLFF	TGTGCCATCAGTCACCCCGGTACTGAGAGTGAAAAACTGTTTTTT
TRBV6-1	NA	NA	TRBJ2-3	CASSDTGAFQYF	TGTGCCAGCAGTGATACCGGGGCCTTTCAGTATTTT
TRBV6-6	NA	TRBD1	TRBJ1-2	CASSYSTGGAYGYTF	TGTGCCAGCAGTTACTCGACAGGGGGCGCGTATGGCTACACCTTC
TRBV19	NA	TRBD1	TRBJ1-5	CASSIEGIDRGNQPQHF	TGTGCCAGTAGTATAGAGGGGATCGACAGGGGGAATCAGCCCCAGCATTTT
TRBV29-1	once	TRBD2	TRBJ2-3	CSALAGGRDTQYF	TGCAGCGCCCTAGCGGGAGGCAGAGATACGCAGTATTTT
TRBV25-1	once	TRBD2	TRBJ2-1	CASKREGYNEQFF	TGTGCCAGCAAGCGGGAGGGCTACAATGAGCAGTTCTTC
TRBV21-1	once	NA	TRBJ2-2	CASSKALRGNTGELFF	TGTGCCAGCAGCAAGGCACTCAGGGGTAACACCGGGGAGCTGTTTTTT
TRBV5-4	NA	TRBD1	TRBJ2-7	CASSLVVTGTDEQYF	TGTGCCAGCAGCTTGGTGGTGACAGGGACCGACGAGCAGTACTTC
TRBV5-1	NA	NA	TRBJ2-1	CASSLGGDSYNEQFF	TGCGCCAGCAGCTTGGGTGGCGATTCCTACAATGAGCAGTTCTTC
TRBV18	NA	NA	TRBJ2-3	CASSPLSPLSTDTQYF	TGTGCCAGCTCACCACTCAGCCCTCTGTCGACAGATACGCAGTATTTT
TRBV18	NA	NA	TRBJ2-1	CASSPSLGVNNEQFF	TGTGCCAGCTCCCCTAGCTTAGGGGTAAACAATGAGCAGTTCTTC
TRBV5-1	NA	NA	TRBJ2-1	CASSLAPQGGREQFF	TGCGCCAGCAGCTTGGCCCCGCAGGGGGGTCGTGAGCAGTTCTTC
TRBV27	NA	TRBD2	TRBJ2-7	CASSSLAGGDYEQYF	TGTGCCAGCAGTTCCCTAGCGGGAGGAGACTACGAGCAGTACTTC
TRBV14	NA	TRBD1	TRBJ1-4	CASSQATGPRAYEKLFF	TGTGCCAGCAGCCAAGCGACAGGGCCTCGAGCGTATGAAAAACTGTTTTTT
TRBV7-9	NA	NA	TRBJ2-7	CASSPPTGSSSYEQYF	TGTGCCAGCAGCCCGCCAACCGGTAGTAGCTCCTACGAGCAGTACTTC
TRBV4-2	NA	NA	TRBJ1-5	CASSQDRYQPQHF	TGTGCCAGCAGCCAAGATCGATATCAGCCCCAGCATTTT
TRBV5-6	NA	NA	TRBJ2-1	CASSSTGGALNEQFF	TGTGCCAGCAGCTCAACCGGGGGCGCGCTCAATGAGCAGTTCTTC
TRBV10-3	NA	NA	TRBJ2-7	CAISDPGRGSTYEQYF	TGTGCCATCAGTGACCCCGGCCGCGGTTCAACCTACGAGCAGTACTTC
TRBV25-1	NA	NA	TRBJ1-1	CASSESRAGAGEAFF	TGTGCCAGCAGTGAATCAAGGGCAGGGGCCGGTGAAGCTTTCTTT
TRBV6-5	NA	NA	TRBJ2-7	CASSTGGRSREQYF	TGTGCCAGCAGTACCGGGGGCCGATCGAGGGAGCAGTACTTC
TRBV2	NA	TRBD2	TRBJ2-1	CASMLAGWSYNEQFF	TGTGCCAGCATGCTAGCGGGATGGTCCTACAATGAGCAGTTCTTC
TRBV7-9	NA	NA	TRBJ1-2	CASSLGDRRSGYTF	TGTGCCAGCAGCTTAGGCGACAGGCGCTCGGGCTACACCTTC
TRBV7-8	NA	NA	TRBJ2-6	CASSLVAFSGANVLTF	TGTGCCAGCAGCTTAGTTGCGTTTTCTGGGGCCAACGTCCTGACTTTC
TRBV6-1	NA	TRBD1	TRBJ1-3	CASSEPQGAFGNTIYF	TGTGCCAGCAGTGAACCCCAGGGGGCGTTTGGAAACACCATATATTTT
TRBV10-3	NA	NA	TRBJ1-5	CAINANSNQPQHF	TGTGCCATCAACGCAAATAGCAATCAGCCCCAGCATTTT
TRBV7-6	NA	TRBD2	TRBJ2-5	CASSMTSAYQETQYF	TGTGCCAGCAGCATGACTAGCGCCTACCAAGAGACCCAGTACTTC
TRBV6-6	NA	NA	TRBJ2-6	CASSYASGANVLTF	TGTGCCAGCAGTTACGCATCTGGGGCCAACGTCCTGACTTTC
TRBV7-9	NA	NA	TRBJ2-2	CASSFGSNANTGELFF	TGTGCCAGCAGCTTCGGCAGCAACGCGAACACCGGGGAGCTGTTTTTT
TRBV5-1	NA	NA	TRBJ2-1	CASSLMGEERNEQFF	TGCGCCAGCAGCTTAATGGGGGAGGAACGCAATGAGCAGTTCTTC
TRBV4-1	NA	NA	TRBJ2-1	CASSQDWGVSYNEQFF	TGCGCCAGCAGCCAAGATTGGGGAGTCTCCTACAATGAGCAGTTCTTC
TRBV15	NA	NA	TRBJ2-3	CATSRGTMGDTQYF	TGTGCCACCAGCAGAGGAACGATGGGAGATACGCAGTATTTT
TRBV27	NA	NA	TRBJ1-2	CASSKGGKIGRDRHYGYTF	TGTGCCAGCAGTAAAGGGGGTAAAATAGGGCGGGACCGACACTATGGCTACACCTTC
TRBV2	NA	NA	TRBJ2-7	CATQRATQTYEQYF	TGTGCCACGCAACGAGCGACGCAAACCTACGAGCAGTACTTC
TRBV2	NA	NA	TRBJ1-2	CASTREGGGYGYTF	TGTGCCAGCACCAGGGAAGGGGGAGGGTATGGCTACACCTTC
TRBV6-1	NA	NA	TRBJ1-1	CASSEQRGTMNTEAFF	TGTGCCAGCAGTGAACAAAGGGGGACCATGAACACTGAAGCTTTCTTT
TRBV5-8	NA	NA	TRBJ1-6	CASSGGPGIFSPLHF	TGTGCCAGCAGCGGGGGCCCGGGGATTTTTTCACCCCTCCACTTT
TRBV7-2	NA	NA	TRBJ1-1	CASSVRGPGATEAFF	TGTGCCAGCAGCGTAAGGGGCCCCGGGGCCACTGAAGCTTTCTTT
TRBV6-5	once	NA	TRBJ2-7	CASRRDTSRYEQYF	TGTGCCAGCAGGCGGGACACCTCGCGGTACGAGCAGTACTTC
TRBV27	NA	NA	TRBJ2-7	CASSLSSYEQYF	TGTGCCAGCAGTCTAAGCTCCTACGAGCAGTACTTC
TRBV7-2	NA	NA	TRBJ1-5	CASSLGTPISNQPQHF	TGTGCCAGCAGCTTAGGGACACCGATTAGCAATCAGCCCCAGCATTTT
TRBV5-5	few	NA	TRBJ2-7	CASSSVQGGYEQYF	TGTGCCAGCAGCAGTGTTCAGGGGGGCTACGAGCAGTACTTC
TRBV28	NA	NA	TRBJ1-1	CASSLGSSDRTIGAAFF	TGTGCCAGCAGTCTGGGGTCGTCGGACCGAACAATCGGGGCAGCTTTCTTT
TRBV28	NA	NA	TRBJ1-2	CASRPGSRGYTF	TGTGCCAGTAGACCGGGGAGTCGGGGCTACACCTTC
TRBV19	NA	TRBD2	TRBJ2-7	CASSEASGRSRNEQYF	TGTGCCAGTAGTGAGGCTAGCGGGAGGTCGAGAAACGAGCAGTACTTC